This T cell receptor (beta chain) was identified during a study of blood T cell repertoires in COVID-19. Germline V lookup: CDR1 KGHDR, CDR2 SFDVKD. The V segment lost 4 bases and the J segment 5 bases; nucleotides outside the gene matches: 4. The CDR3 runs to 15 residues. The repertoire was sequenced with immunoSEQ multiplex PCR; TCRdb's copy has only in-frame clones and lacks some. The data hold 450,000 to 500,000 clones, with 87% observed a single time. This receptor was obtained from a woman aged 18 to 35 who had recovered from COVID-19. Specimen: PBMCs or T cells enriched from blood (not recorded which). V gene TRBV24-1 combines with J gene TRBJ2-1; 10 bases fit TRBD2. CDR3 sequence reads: CATSDTSGANNEQFF. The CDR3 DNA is TGTGCCACCAGTGACACTAGCGGGGCAAACAATGAGCAGTTCTTC.